One sample yielded the 26 T cell receptor beta chains listed below, sequenced in a study of T cells in Graves' hyperthyroidism and ophthalmopathy. Using RNA transcripts as the source, TCR beta CDR3 regions were amplified. The primer set for the first-round RT-PCR of the TCR CDR3 was HTBI. One entry per CDR3 protein results from TCRdb running MiXCR on the multiplex PCR reads. The table shows 550,000 to 600,000 distinct CDR3 sequences, with roughly 17% occurring only once. The sequenced material came from blood. These receptors originate from a woman between 18 and 30 years old with Graves' hyperthyroidism.

This chain joins TRBV2 and TRBJ2-7, with 8 bases aligning to TRBD1. Germline loops: CDR1 SNHLY, CDR2 FYNNEI. The trim removed 6 bases at V and 2 bases at J, leaving 6 bases unmatched. The CDR3 extends over 14 amino acids. DNA for the CDR3: TGTGCCAGCAGACAGACAGGGGACACCTACGAGCAGTACTTC. This gives the protein CASRQTGDTYEQYF.

The rearrangement joins TRBV18 to TRBJ1-1; a weak D match, TRBD1 (5 bases). CDR1 KGHSH and CDR2 LQKENI come from the germline V gene. V gave up 3 bases and J gave up 2 bases, with 10 bases separating them. The CDR3 has 14 residues. The CDR3 nucleotides are TGTGCCAGCTCACCCCAGACAGCAAACACTGAAGCTTTCTTT. This codes for CASSPQTANTEAFF.

The V call is TRBV7-9, the J call TRBJ2-6; TRBD1 might be the D (5 bases). There are 17 residues in the CDR3. V was shortened by 2 bases and J by 0 bases, with 11 bases between the two germline ends. Germline CDR1 reads SEHNR; CDR2 reads FQNEAQ (reference sequence). The CDR3 sequence is CASSLRGKSSGANVLTF. The CDR3 DNA is TGTGCCAGCAGCTTAAGGGGAAAAAGCTCTGGGGCCAACGTCCTGACTTTC.

This clonotype showed up just a few times. The gene calls are TRBV6-1 and TRBJ2-7, with 8 bases aligning to TRBD1. After removal of 4 bases from V and 1 base from J, the junction contained 3 bases not matched to a gene. Germline-derived CDR1 and CDR2 are MNHNS and SASEGT. The CDR3 has 14 residues. CDR3 region: CASSAGTGSYEQYF. CDR3 coding DNA: TGTGCCAGCAGTGCGGGGACAGGTTCCTACGAGCAGTACTTC.

V is TRBV30 and J is TRBJ2-3, with D possibly TRBD2 on 5 matching bases. This CDR3 has 13 residues. CDR1 GTSNPN and CDR2 SVGIG come from the germline V gene (reference sequence). Deletions cut 0 bases from V and 2 bases from J, with 6 bases between. CDR3 residues: CAWSVLVTDTQYF. CDR3 DNA sequence: TGTGCCTGGAGTGTACTAGTCACAGATACGCAGTATTTT.

There are many counts of this clonotype. The genes are TRBV20-1 and TRBJ2-7; D might be TRBD2 (6 bases). V was pared by 6 bases and J by 4 bases, with 22 bases between. The CDR3 length is 15 residues. CDR1 is DFQATT and CDR2 is SNEGSKA in the germline V gene (reference sequence). CDR3 in DNA: TGCAGTGCCCGGGGACTTCTAGGCGTCGGGTACGAGCAGTACTTC. It codes for CSARGLLGVGYEQYF.

The chain uses TRBV5-4 and TRBJ2-2; the match to TRBD2 covers 14 bases. Per germline, CDR1 SGHNT and CDR2 YYREEE (reference sequence). The CDR3 has 17 amino acids. The V gene end was trimmed by 2 bases and the J gene end by 6 bases; junction bases not matched to a gene: 6. CDR3 region: CASSFGTSGSLPGELFF. The DNA for the CDR3 is TGTGCCAGCAGCTTCGGGACTAGCGGGAGCTTGCCCGGGGAGCTGTTTTTT.

This clonotype was detected many times. The chain combines TRBV2 with TRBJ2-7; either TRBD1 or TRBD2 may supply D (5 bases each). Germline values: CDR1 SNHLY, CDR2 FYNNEI. The CDR3 totals 14 residues. CDR3 protein: CAKGRSSLGDEQYF. The CDR3 region has the DNA TGTGCTAAGGGAAGGTCCTCGCTGGGGGACGAGCAGTACTTC.

This clonotype was observed many times. The chain couples TRBV10-3 to TRBJ1-1, with 9 bases fitting TRBD1. The V segment lost 10 bases and the J segment 5 bases; nucleotides outside the gene matches: 2. Per the germline V gene, CDR1 is ENHRY and CDR2 is SYGVKD. The CDR3 has 11 residues. The CDR3 DNA sequence: TGTGCCAGCGGACAGGGGACTGAAGCTTTCTTT. Translation: CASGQGTEAFF.

This clonotype has just a few counts. The chain employs TRBV5-1 and TRBJ1-2, with D tentatively TRBD1 (5 bases). Germline assignment: CDR1 SGHRS and CDR2 YFSETQ. The CDR3 has 14 amino acids. Trimming removed 4 bases at V and 4 bases at J, with 14 bases between. CDR3 sequence (DNA): TGCGCCAGCAGCGACCCAGGGACGACCTATGGCTACACCTTC. As protein: CASSDPGTTYGYTF. Looking up the rest from reference TRBV5-1 and TRBJ1-2 gives the full variable domain: KAGVTQTPRYLIKTRGQQVTLSCSPISGHRSVSWYQQTPGQGLQFLFEYFSETQRNKGNFPGRFSGRQFSNSRSEMNVSTLELGDSALYLCASSDPGTTYGYTFGSGTRLTVV.

This chain uses TRBV7-8 with TRBJ1-2; D is ambiguous. Trimming removed 4 bases at V and 0 bases at J, with 9 bases between. The CDR3 is 14 residues long. The germline gives CDR1 SGHVS, CDR2 FQNEAQ. CDR3 DNA sequence: TGTGCCAGCAGCTCAAGAACTACTAACTATGGCTACACCTTC. Amino acids: CASSSRTTNYGYTF.

The rearrangement joins TRBV15 to TRBJ2-7; D gene ambiguous. The CDR3 loop spans 13 amino acids. With 1 base removed from V and 7 bases from J, the gap between germline ends came to 11 bases. Germline values: CDR1 LNHNV, CDR2 YYDKDF (reference sequence). CDR3 DNA sequence: TGTGCCACCAGCAGAGGTCCGGATGGGGAGCAGTACTTC. Residues: CATSRGPDGEQYF.

This clonotype was detected many times. This chain connects TRBV11-3 to TRBJ2-7; D may be TRBD1 (5 bases). CDR3 length equals 13 residues. The germline V and J ends were trimmed by 2 bases and 4 bases, with 9 bases remaining between them. Per germline, CDR1 SGHNT and CDR2 YENEEA. The CDR3 DNA reads TGTGCCAGCAGCTTATCCCAGGGTTACGAGCAGTACTTC. Its translation: CASSLSQGYEQYF. Using reference TRBV11-3 and TRBJ2-7 for the parts outside the CDR3, the full variable domain is EAGVVQSPRYKIIEKKQPVAFWCNPISGHNTLYWYLQNLGQGPELLIRYENEEAVDDSQLPKDRFSAERLKGVDSTLKIQPAELGDSAVYLCASSLSQGYEQYFGPGTRLTVT.

This clonotype showed up many times. The chain links TRBV24-1 to TRBJ2-1; 9 bases fit TRBD1. Germline lookup yields CDR1 KGHDR and CDR2 SFDVKD. The CDR3 loop spans 14 amino acids. V shed 3 bases, J shed 7 bases, and the junction held 3 bases outside the gene matches. CDR3 bases: TGTGCCACCAGTGATCCCGGGACAGGGAATGAGCAGTTCTTC. Translated: CATSDPGTGNEQFF.

The table lists this clonotype with many counts. The rearrangement joins TRBV15 to TRBJ1-2, with D hard to call. V was clipped by 1 base and J by 14 bases, with 14 bases between them. The CDR3 totals 12 residues. The germline CDR1 and CDR2 sequences are LNHNV and YYDKDF (reference sequence). The CDR3 DNA reads as TGTGCCACCAGCAGAGGTTATATGGCTAAGACCTTC. Its translation is CATSRGYMAKTF.

The chain has TRBV6-1 and TRBJ1-5, with TRBD1 matching over 7 bases. The CDR3 contains 15 residues. V lost 1 base and J lost 6; bases outside the gene matches: 6. The germline V gene has CDR1 MNHNS and CDR2 SASEGT. The CDR3: CASSEGAGGFQPQHF. In DNA form, the CDR3 reads TGTGCCAGCAGTGAAGGTGCAGGGGGATTTCAGCCCCAGCATTTT.

The chain joins TRBV18 to TRBJ2-5, with D perhaps matching TRBD2 (6 bases). V lost 3 bases and J lost 2, with 13 bases in between. CDR3 length equals 15 residues. Germline CDR1 reads KGHSH; CDR2 reads LQKENI. Here the CDR3 reads CASSPKGTSQETQYF. CDR3 nucleotides: TGTGCCAGCTCACCCAAGGGGACTTCGCAAGAGACCCAGTACTTC.

This clonotype was picked up many times. This chain joins TRBV3-1 and TRBJ2-1; 8 nucleotides match TRBD2. The CDR3 is made up of 14 amino acids. Per germline, CDR1 LGHDT and CDR2 YNNKEL (reference sequence). V lost 7 bases to trimming and J lost 7 bases; unmatched junction nucleotides: 9. CDR3 protein: CASKPGGPENEQFF. The CDR3 DNA reads as TGTGCCAGCAAGCCGGGAGGGCCGGAGAATGAGCAGTTCTTC.

This clonotype was observed at least ten times. The chain links TRBV6-2 or TRBV6-3 to TRBJ2-7, with TRBD2 matching over 11 bases. V trimming: 7 bases; J trimming: 5 bases; junction bases outside the gene matches: 7. CDR3 length: 14 amino acids. CDR1 is MNHEY and CDR2 is SVGEGT in the germline V gene. The CDR3: CASIPSGRSHEQYF. The CDR3 DNA sequence: TGTGCCAGCATACCTAGCGGGAGGAGCCACGAGCAGTACTTC.

This clonotype appeared a few times. The genes are TRBV20-1 and TRBJ2-5, with 8 positions matching TRBD2. The germline V gene encodes CDR1 DFQATT and CDR2 SNEGSKA (reference sequence). The CDR3 is 13 amino acids. V shed 3 bases, J shed 5 bases, and the junction held 5 bases outside the gene matches. CDR3 nucleotide sequence: TGCAGTGCTAGTGGCGAGCGGGAGGAGACCCAGTACTTC. Translation: CSASGEREETQYF.

This chain joins TRBV24-1 and TRBJ2-7; possibly TRBD2 for D (6 bases). The CDR3 extends over 16 amino acids. V dropped 4 bases and J dropped 7 bases, with 22 bases sitting between them. The germline CDR1 and CDR2 sequences are KGHDR and SFDVKD. The DNA of the CDR3 is TGTGCCACCAGTGAAAATAGCGGCCTTACATCGGGGGAGCAGTACTTC. Protein: CATSENSGLTSGEQYF.

This clonotype was counted a few times. The chain carries TRBV6-1 and TRBJ1-2; TRBD1 matches 9 bases. Looked up from germline, CDR1 is MNHNS and CDR2 is SASEGT. CDR3 length equals 14 residues. Trimming took 8 bases from V and 4 from J; bases not matched to a gene: 8. Here the CDR3 DNA reads TGTGCCAGCTTCGAATGGACAGGGGCCTATGGCTACACCTTC. Its protein is CASFEWTGAYGYTF.

The table lists this clonotype with a few counts. This chain joins TRBV5-1 and TRBJ2-5, with a possible D match to TRBD2 (6 bases). V lost 9 bases and J lost 5, with 23 bases in between. This CDR3 is built from 15 residues. Germline lookup yields CDR1 SGHRS and CDR2 YFSETQ. Here the CDR3 reads CATSDGLANQETQYF. The CDR3 DNA sequence: TGCGCCACCTCGGACGGGCTAGCGAATCAGGAGACCCAGTACTTC.

This clonotype was detected many times. V is TRBV6-1 and J is TRBJ1-2; TRBD1 agrees at 9 bases. The CDR3 length is 13 residues. V dropped 6 bases and J dropped 6; count of bases not matched to a gene: 5. In germline, CDR1 is MNHNS, CDR2 SASEGT. For the CDR3, the DNA is TGTGCCAGCAGGCAAAGGACAGGGGATGGCTACACCTTC. Residues: CASRQRTGDGYTF.

This clonotype was detected ten times or more. The chain carries TRBV20-1 and TRBJ2-3; D is undetermined. The germline CDR1 and CDR2 sequences are DFQATT and SNEGSKA (reference sequence). V shed 3 bases and J shed 4 bases, with 8 bases lying between them. This CDR3 comprises 12 residues. DNA of the CDR3: TGCAGTGCTAGTATCCGATCAGATACGCAGTATTTT. It encodes CSASIRSDTQYF.

J is TRBJ2-1 and V is TRBV11-1, with D possibly matching TRBD2 (5 bases). Trimming cost V 7 bases and J 6 bases, with 13 bases left between them. The CDR3 totals 13 residues. In germline, CDR1 is SGHAT, CDR2 FQDESV (reference sequence). This CDR3 is CASTPGNSNEQFF. As DNA, the CDR3 is TGTGCCAGCACCCCGGGAAACTCCAATGAGCAGTTCTTC.